This T cell receptor (beta chain) derives from a study of blood T cell repertoires in COVID-19. Overall study context: Collection of acute and convalescent COVID-19 samples took place in the United States, Italy and Spain. Sources were T cells, B-cell-depleted T cells, or PBMCs; the material itself was cDNA or gDNA.

Assay: immunoSEQ multiplex PCR; the TCRdb copy retains only in-frame clones and omits some. Here the sample spans roughly 310,000 clones, 75% to 90% being singletons. Trimming removed 5 bases from V and 8 bases from J, with 17 bases in between. Germline values: CDR1 SGHRS, CDR2 YFSETQ. The CDR3 contains 14 residues. Recruited during active infection, patients (from Seattle) were subsequently followed longitudinally. Sequencing input: peripheral blood. The sequence was obtained from a woman between 25 and 40 years old with COVID-19, enrolled during active disease. The chain is built from TRBV5-1 and TRBJ2-1, with a weak D call TRBD2 (6 bases). The CDR3 loop reads CASRESYIADEQFF. In DNA form, the CDR3 reads TGCGCCAGCAGGGAGAGTTATATAGCGGATGAGCAGTTCTTC.